This TCR beta chain was found in a study of somatic mutations in cytotoxic T cells in rheumatoid arthritis. For the study at large: Certain T-cell populations stained with V beta antibodies were FACS-sorted to nearly 100% purity, and V beta1+ cells were TCRB-sequenced. Study conclusions and caveats: CD8+ T-cell clonality did not differ significantly between rheumatoid arthritis patients and age-matched healthy controls.

Isolation of CD4+ and CD8+ cells used positive magnetic bead selection, with purity checked by flow cytometry. CDR1 LGHNA and CDR2 YSLEER come from the germline V gene. V shed 0 bases, J shed 1 base, and the junction held 5 bases outside the gene matches. The CDR3 contains 17 residues. The repertoire was sequenced with immunoSEQ multiplex PCR; TCRdb's copy has only in-frame clones and lacks some. The profile covers some 38,000 clones, with 84% appearing a single time and roughly 3.4% taken by the ten largest. Regarding this clone: The target antigen is unknown.

The material sequenced was CD8+ T cells sorted from blood. This chain joins TRBV4-3 and TRBJ2-5, with 10 bases lining up with TRBD2. The TCR comes from a man aged 35 to 55 in good health. The CDR3 DNA sequence: TGCGCCAGCAGCCAAGATCAAATAGCGGGGGGCCAAGAGACCCAGTACTTC. Translation: CASSQDQIAGGQETQYF.